Sequencing of this T cell receptor beta chain was carried out in a study of blood T cell repertoires in COVID-19. Libraries were prepared by immunoSEQ multiplex PCR; TCRdb keeps only in-frame clonotypes and omits some of them. The data contain about 90,000 clones, over 70% of them seen just once; the ten biggest clones take up around 27%. The CDR3 loop spans 17 amino acids. Losses at the gene ends were 0 bases for V and 3 bases for J; bases not matched to a gene: 6. Per germline, CDR1 SGHRS and CDR2 YFSETQ. The chain has TRBV5-1 and TRBJ2-6; 7 bases are a match to TRBD1. The sample comprised peripheral blood. The source of this sequence is a man older than 75 with active or convalescent COVID-19. The CDR3 nucleotides are TGCGCCAGCAGCTTGGGACAGGGATCTGGTGGGGCCAACGTCCTGACTTTC. This gives the protein CASSLGQGSGGANVLTF.